A selection of T cell receptor beta chains follows, all from one sample in a study of T cells in Graves' hyperthyroidism and ophthalmopathy. TCRdb used MiXCR to reprocess the multiplex PCR reads, holding one entry per CDR3 protein. The sample yields 350,000 or so distinct CDR3 sequences, 15% to 20% seen once. Sequencing used blood. The receptors come from a woman in her forties or fifties with Graves' hyperthyroidism. CDR3s include the opening cysteine and the closing phenylalanine or tryptophan. The D gene is left open where the match is weak. The size entry is marked missing in some rows and otherwise reads once, few, many or a size class.

TRBJ2-1	TRBD2	TRBV4-1	-	TGCGCCAGCAGCCAAGATAGCGGGAGGGATTACAATGAGCAGTTCTTC	CASSQDSGRDYNEQFF
TRBJ2-3	TRBD1	TRBV29-1	-	TGCAGCGTTGACAGGGGGCAGGGTGATACGCAGTATTTT	CSVDRGQGDTQYF
TRBJ1-2	-	TRBV20-1	many	TGCAGTGCTAGAGCCGACGGGACGTTTGGTGGCTACACCTTC	CSARADGTFGGYTF
TRBJ1-2	-	TRBV7-6	few	TGTGCCAGCAGCTTAGAGTGGGGGGAAGGCTACACCTTC	CASSLEWGEGYTF
TRBJ1-2	-	TRBV4-1	-	TGCGCCAGCAGCCATCGCGGCGCCAACTATGGCTACACCTTC	CASSHRGANYGYTF
TRBJ2-5	TRBD2	TRBV12-3/TRBV12-4	few	TGTGCCAGCAGTTTAGAAGCGGGGGACGGCGAGACCCAGTACTTC	CASSLEAGDGETQYF
TRBJ1-1	-	TRBV5-1	few	TGCGCCAGCAGCTTGTCGGGGGCAAGGACTGAAGCTTTCTTT	CASSLSGARTEAFF
TRBJ1-1	-	TRBV6-1	few	TGTGCCAGTTCCCTCACACACAACACTGAAGCTTTCTTT	CASSLTHNTEAFF
TRBJ1-1	-	TRBV29-1	few	TGCAGCGTTGAAATGGTGGAGGGCGAAGCTTTCTTT	CSVEMVEGEAFF
TRBJ2-1	TRBD2	TRBV28	many	TGTGCCAGCAGTTGGTCACTAGCGGGGCAGAATGAGCAGTTCTTC	CASSWSLAGQNEQFF
TRBJ2-3	TRBD2	TRBV7-3	-	TGTGCCAGCTGCCTAGCGGGAGAAGATACGCAGTATTTT	CASCLAGEDTQYF
TRBJ2-7	-	TRBV7-9	many	TGTGCCAGCAGCCCCGGCTCCGGGGACTTCTTCTTATACGAGCAGTACTTC	CASSPGSGDFFLYEQYF
TRBJ2-1	TRBD1	TRBV19	-	TGTGCCAGTAGACCCGGGACAGGGAACTACAATGAGCAGTTCTTC	CASRPGTGNYNEQFF
TRBJ2-1	-	TRBV7-9	many	TGTGCCAGCAGCTTAGTCTCCGGGGATGAGCAGTTCTTC	CASSLVSGDEQFF
TRBJ2-3	TRBD1	TRBV12-3/TRBV12-4	few	TGTGCCAGCAGTCGGGACAGTCGCACAGATACGCAGTATTTT	CASSRDSRTDTQYF
TRBJ1-2	-	TRBV24-1	few	TGTGCCACCAGTGATTCGGTGACCGCGGCTAACTATGGCTACACCTTC	CATSDSVTAANYGYTF
TRBJ1-1	-	TRBV7-9	few	TGTGCCACCAGCTTTGGTAACACTGAAGCTTTCTTT	CATSFGNTEAFF
TRBJ2-5	-	TRBV19	once	TGTGCCAGTAGTATAGCCGGGACGGAACAAGAGACCCAGTACTTC	CASSIAGTEQETQYF
TRBJ2-3	TRBD2	TRBV12-3/TRBV12-4	few	TGTGCCAGCAGCCTATGGGGACTACTGATAACAGATACGCAGTATTTT	CASSLWGLLITDTQYF
TRBJ2-1	TRBD2	TRBV20-1	few	TGCAGTGCTAGCTACGGGGGGAGGACTAGCGGGGGGGCCCACAATGAGCAGTTCTTC	CSASYGGRTSGGAHNEQFF
TRBJ1-1	-	TRBV12-3/TRBV12-4	many	TGTGCCAGCAGTTTACGGCAACGGGGCGCTTTCTTT	CASSLRQRGAFF
TRBJ2-1	TRBD2	TRBV29-1	many	TGCAGCGCGAGAGGGACTAGCGGGAGCAATGAGCAGTTCTTC	CSARGTSGSNEQFF
TRBJ2-3	-	TRBV5-1	-	TGTGCCAGCAGCTTGGATCGCTCGGGCCCAGATACGCAGTATTTT	CASSLDRSGPDTQYF
TRBJ1-1	-	TRBV12-3/TRBV12-4	many	TGTGCCAGCAGTAACTTCGGGGATGGTAGGAACACTGAAGCTTTCTTT	CASSNFGDGRNTEAFF
TRBJ1-5	-	TRBV5-1	-	TGCGCCAGCAGCCCGGGGTCGAGCAATCAGCCCCAGCATTTT	CASSPGSSNQPQHF
TRBJ1-4	-	TRBV18	many	TGTGCCAGCTCCCGCGGGCCAGGGGTGGACGAAAAACTGTTTTTT	CASSRGPGVDEKLFF
TRBJ1-1	TRBD1	TRBV5-1	-	TGCGCCTGCAGCGGGACCGGGACAGGTGTAATTGAAGCTTTCTTT	CACSGTGTGVIEAFF
TRBJ1-4	-	TRBV2	-	TGTGCCAGCAGTGAATTGGAGGAAAAACTGTTTTTT	CASSELEEKLFF
TRBJ1-2	-	TRBV3-1	-	TGTGCCAGCAGCCAAGGCTCTAACTATGGCTACACCTTC	CASSQGSNYGYTF
TRBJ2-3	-	TRBV2	-	TGTGCCAGCAAGGGGGTCACTAGCACAGATACGCAGTATTTT	CASKGVTSTDTQYF
TRBJ1-2	-	TRBV11-1	many	TGTGCCAGCAGCGCGCCTGGGCAGGGATATGGCTACACCTTC	CASSAPGQGYGYTF
TRBJ1-4	-	TRBV6-1	-	TGTGCCAGCAGTGAAACCCATCGAGGACAGCCCCTGTGGGAAAAACTGTTTTTT	CASSETHRGQPLWEKLFF
TRBJ2-1	-	TRBV6-1	few	TGTGCCAGCACCTTCGCGTCTAGGGGTGAGCAGTTCTTC	CASTFASRGEQFF
TRBJ2-3	TRBD2	TRBV7-9	-	TGTGCCAGCAGCTCAACAACTAGCGGGAGCACAGATACGCAGTATTTT	CASSSTTSGSTDTQYF
TRBJ2-5	-	TRBV20-1	-	TGCAGTGCCGATAAAGGGGATCGGCACGGGGAGACCCAGTACTTC	CSADKGDRHGETQYF
TRBJ2-1	TRBD2	TRBV30	-	TGTGCCTGGAGTGTATGGGGTAGCGGGAGCTCCTACAATGAGCAGTTCTTC	CAWSVWGSGSSYNEQFF
TRBJ2-2	TRBD1	TRBV28	few	TGTGCCAGCAGTTTAGGGGGACAGGGCACCGGGGAGCTGTTTTTT	CASSLGGQGTGELFF
TRBJ1-4	-	TRBV30	many	TGTGCCTGGAGCGCAGGGCCTAATGAAAAACTGTTTTTT	CAWSAGPNEKLFF
TRBJ2-3	TRBD2	TRBV5-1	many	TGCGCCAGCAGCAGCGGGACCACAGATACGCAGTATTTT	CASSSGTTDTQYF
TRBJ2-5	TRBD2	TRBV6-1	many	TGTGCCAGCACCGATCCGAGGACTAGCGGGGAAGAGACCCAGTACTTC	CASTDPRTSGEETQYF
TRBJ2-3	TRBD2	TRBV7-2	few	TGTGCCAGCAGCTTACCCGGCGGGAGGGCCACAGATACGCAGTATTTT	CASSLPGGRATDTQYF
TRBJ1-1	-	TRBV20-1	few	TGCAGTGCTAGCCGGGAAATGAACACTGAAGCTTTCTTT	CSASREMNTEAFF
TRBJ1-6	-	TRBV6-1	many	TGTGCCAGCAGTGAATATCGAGGGGTCTCCTATAATTCACCCCTCCACTTT	CASSEYRGVSYNSPLHF
TRBJ2-3	-	TRBV30	few	TGTGCCTGGAGTGTAAGTTCCGGGCAAACGCAGTATTTT	CAWSVSSGQTQYF
TRBJ2-3	TRBD2	TRBV9	-	TGTGCCAGCAGCGTCCGAGCGGGGAGCACAGATACGCAGTATTTT	CASSVRAGSTDTQYF
TRBJ2-5	-	TRBV24-1	-	TGTGCCACCAGTCCAGCCGGGACAAGAGAAGAGACCCAGTACTTC	CATSPAGTREETQYF
TRBJ2-5	TRBD2	TRBV30	-	TGTGCCTGGATGGGGCGGGGGGGCCTTCCTGAGACCCAGTACTTC	CAWMGRGGLPETQYF
TRBJ2-3	TRBD2	TRBV2	many	TGTGCCAGCAGGGAGCGGGAGGACACGCAGTATTTT	CASREREDTQYF
TRBJ2-1	-	TRBV27	few	TGTGCCAGCAGCCCCACGGCGGGTGAGCAGTTCTTC	CASSPTAGEQFF
TRBJ1-5	-	TRBV11-1	many	TGTGCCAGCAGCTTAGGGCCGGTTCAGGATCAGCCCCAGCATTTT	CASSLGPVQDQPQHF
TRBJ1-2	-	TRBV6-1	-	TGTGCCAGCAGGGACGGGAGCTATGGCTACACCTTC	CASRDGSYGYTF
TRBJ1-2	-	TRBV3-1	few	TGTGCCAGCAGCCAAGATGACGGGCATGGCTACACCTTC	CASSQDDGHGYTF